Listed below are T cell receptor beta chains from one sample, sequenced in a study of T cells in Graves' hyperthyroidism and ophthalmopathy. TCRdb passed the multiplex PCR reads through MiXCR, listing each CDR3 protein once. The table has fewer than 250,000 distinct CDR3 sequences, 15% to 20% seen once; the top ten hold approximately 50%. Sample: blood. The receptors derive from a man between 50 and 59 years old with Graves' hyperthyroidism. The CDR3 runs from the conserved cysteine through the conserved F or W. Fields, in order: D gene, V gene, clone size, J gene, CDR3 protein, CDR3 DNA. A D gene is named only where the DNA matches it firmly. Part of the rows lack a size; the others show once, few, many or a class for expanded clones.

-	TRBV12-5	many	TRBJ2-4	CASAWGQGNIQYF	TGTGCTAGTGCATGGGGGCAGGGAAACATTCAGTACTTC
-	TRBV11-2	-	TRBJ1-4	CASSLDRTVVYEKLFF	TGTGCCAGCAGCTTAGACAGGACAGTCGTCTATGAAAAACTGTTTTTT
-	TRBV10-3	many	TRBJ2-5	CATAGPQETQYF	TGTGCCACCGCGGGACCTCAAGAGACCCAGTACTTC
TRBD2	TRBV20-1	many	TRBJ2-1	CSAPPRGRGNNEQFF	TGCAGTGCCCCGCCCCGCGGGAGGGGTAACAATGAGCAGTTCTTC
-	TRBV6-1	few	TRBJ1-4	CASSPGGTFNEKLFF	TGTGCCAGCAGCCCGGGGGGGACCTTTAATGAAAAACTGTTTTTT
-	TRBV7-2	many	TRBJ1-1	CASSPSGTQGTEAFF	TGTGCCAGCAGCCCCAGTGGGACTCAGGGAACTGAAGCTTTCTTT
-	TRBV15	many	TRBJ1-5	CATSIYRDPSNQPQHF	TGTGCCACCAGCATCTACCGGGACCCAAGCAATCAGCCCCAGCATTTT
-	TRBV5-5	few	TRBJ2-3	CASSLSWSRTDTQYF	TGTGCCAGCAGCTTGAGCTGGAGTAGGACAGATACGCAGTATTTT
TRBD2	TRBV7-2	-	TRBJ2-2	CASSPGTSGIGGELFF	TGTGCCAGCAGCCCCGGGACTAGCGGGATAGGAGGGGAGCTGTTTTTT
-	TRBV18	many	TRBJ1-2	CASSPQVRDGYGYTF	TGTGCCAGCTCACCACAAGTCAGGGATGGCTATGGCTACACCTTC
TRBD2	TRBV11-1	many	TRBJ2-1	CASSLGTSGSNEQFF	TGTGCCAGCAGCTTAGGGACTAGCGGGAGCAATGAGCAGTTCTTC